Reported below is one TCR beta chain. Sequencing was performed with immunoSEQ multiplex PCR; in TCRdb, only in-frame clones are kept and a portion is missing. The sample records 200,000 or so clones, around 83% being singletons. The data derive from a study of blood T cell repertoires in COVID-19. The overall study: Sites across the United States, Italy and Spain contributed samples from acute and convalescent COVID-19. Nucleic acid was either cDNA or gDNA, and it came from T cells, B-cell-depleted T cells, or PBMCs.

The CDR3 covers 15 residues. Germline V CDR1 and CDR2: SGDLS, YYNGEE. J was trimmed by 3 bases and V by 3 bases; bases with no gene match: 4. Specimen: peripheral blood. The clonotype comes from a woman in her thirties or forties with acute or convalescent COVID-19. The chain employs TRBV9 and TRBJ2-7; 12 bases map to TRBD2. The CDR3 protein is CASSARLAGVYEQYF. Written as DNA, the CDR3 is TGTGCCAGCAGCGCTCGACTAGCGGGGGTCTACGAGCAGTACTTC.